This TCR beta chain was recovered during a study of graft-versus-host responses after intestinal transplantation. Study-wide results and caveats: GvH clones were identified in recipient marrow, with some first appearing in ileum or blood.

Profiling relied on immunoSEQ multiplex PCR, and the TCRdb table lists in-frame clones only, not all of them. The data hold about 26,000 clones, with roughly 82% observed a single time. The CDR3 extends over 13 amino acids. The germline CDR1 and CDR2 sequences are SGHTA and FQGTGA. Deletions cut 5 bases from V and 7 bases from J, with 9 bases between. Points on this clone: Its target is unknown.

V gene TRBV7-3 combines with J gene TRBJ1-6; no reliable D call. The material was unstimulated CD4+ T cells sorted from spleen or lymph node cells, obtained before intestinal transplant. This sequence was found in a human donor who received an intestinal transplant. CDR3 DNA sequence: TGTGCCAGCAGCGCCGGGAAAAATTCACCCCTCCACTTT. Amino acids: CASSAGKNSPLHF.